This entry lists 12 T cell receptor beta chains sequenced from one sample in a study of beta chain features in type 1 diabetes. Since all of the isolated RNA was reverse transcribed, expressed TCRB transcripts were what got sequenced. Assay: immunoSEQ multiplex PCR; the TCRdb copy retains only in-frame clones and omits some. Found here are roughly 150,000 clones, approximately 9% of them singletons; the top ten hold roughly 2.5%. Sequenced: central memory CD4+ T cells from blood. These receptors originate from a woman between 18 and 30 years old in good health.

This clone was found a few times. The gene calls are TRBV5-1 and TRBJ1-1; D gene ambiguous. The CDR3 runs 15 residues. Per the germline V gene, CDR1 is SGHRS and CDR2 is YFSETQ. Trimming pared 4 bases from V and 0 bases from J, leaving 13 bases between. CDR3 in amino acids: CASSPQDGVNTEAFF. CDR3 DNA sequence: TGCGCCAGCAGCCCGCAGGACGGGGTGAACACTGAAGCTTTCTTT.

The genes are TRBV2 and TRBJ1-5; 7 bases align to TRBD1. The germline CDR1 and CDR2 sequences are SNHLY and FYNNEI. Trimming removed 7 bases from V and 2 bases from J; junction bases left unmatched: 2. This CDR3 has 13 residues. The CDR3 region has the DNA TGTGCCAGCACTGGGACAGGCAATCAGCCCCAGCATTTT. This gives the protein CASTGTGNQPQHF.

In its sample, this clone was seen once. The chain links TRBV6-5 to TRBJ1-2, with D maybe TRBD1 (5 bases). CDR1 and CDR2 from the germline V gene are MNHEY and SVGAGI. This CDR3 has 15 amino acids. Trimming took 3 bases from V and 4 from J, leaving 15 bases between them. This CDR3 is CASSYGARNSYGYTF. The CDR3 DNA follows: TGTGCCAGCAGTTATGGGGCGCGAAACTCCTATGGCTACACCTTC.

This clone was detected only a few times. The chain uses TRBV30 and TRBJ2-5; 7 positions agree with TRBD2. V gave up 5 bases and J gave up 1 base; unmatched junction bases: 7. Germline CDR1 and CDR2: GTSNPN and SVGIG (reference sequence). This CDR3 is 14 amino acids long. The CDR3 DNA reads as TGTGCCTGGGACGAGAGGGAGGGCCAAGAGACCCAGTACTTC. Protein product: CAWDEREGQETQYF.

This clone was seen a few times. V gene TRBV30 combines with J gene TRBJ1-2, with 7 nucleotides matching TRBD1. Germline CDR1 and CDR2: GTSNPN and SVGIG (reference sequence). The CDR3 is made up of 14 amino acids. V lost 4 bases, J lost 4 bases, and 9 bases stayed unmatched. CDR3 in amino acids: CAWMIPAGGYGYTF. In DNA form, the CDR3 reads TGTGCCTGGATGATCCCGGCAGGGGGCTATGGCTACACCTTC.

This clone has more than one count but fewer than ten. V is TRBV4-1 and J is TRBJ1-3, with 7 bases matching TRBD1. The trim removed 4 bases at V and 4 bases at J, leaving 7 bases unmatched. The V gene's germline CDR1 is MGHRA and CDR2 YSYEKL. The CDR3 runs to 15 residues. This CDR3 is CASSPRQGQGNTIYF. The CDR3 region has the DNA TGCGCCAGCAGCCCCAGACAGGGACAGGGAAACACCATATATTTT.

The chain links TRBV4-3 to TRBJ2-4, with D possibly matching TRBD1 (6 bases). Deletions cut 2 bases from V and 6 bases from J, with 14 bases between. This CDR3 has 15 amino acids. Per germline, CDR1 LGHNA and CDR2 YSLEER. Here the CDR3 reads CASSQTFRDTNIQYF. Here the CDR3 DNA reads TGCGCCAGCAGCCAAACGTTCCGGGACACAAACATTCAGTACTTC.

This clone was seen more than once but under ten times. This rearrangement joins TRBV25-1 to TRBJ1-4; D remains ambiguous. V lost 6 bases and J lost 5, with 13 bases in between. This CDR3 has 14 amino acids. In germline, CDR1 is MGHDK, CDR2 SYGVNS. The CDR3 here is CASSQAGGNEKLFF. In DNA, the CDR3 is TGTGCCAGCAGCCAAGCAGGAGGGAATGAAAAACTGTTTTTT.

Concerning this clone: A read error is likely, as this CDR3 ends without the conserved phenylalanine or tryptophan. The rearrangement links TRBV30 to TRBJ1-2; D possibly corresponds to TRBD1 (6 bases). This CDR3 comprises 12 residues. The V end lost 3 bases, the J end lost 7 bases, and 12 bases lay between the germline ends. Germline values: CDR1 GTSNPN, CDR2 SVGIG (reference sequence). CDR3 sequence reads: CAWRRTASGYTL. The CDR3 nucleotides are TGTGCCTGGAGGCGGACAGCCAGTGGCTACACCCTC.

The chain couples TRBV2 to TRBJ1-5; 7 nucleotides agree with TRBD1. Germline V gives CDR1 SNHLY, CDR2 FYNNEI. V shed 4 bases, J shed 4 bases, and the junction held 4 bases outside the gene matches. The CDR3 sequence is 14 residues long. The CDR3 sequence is CASSGGGWNQPQHF. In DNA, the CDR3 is TGTGCCAGCAGTGGAGGGGGCTGGAATCAGCCCCAGCATTTT.

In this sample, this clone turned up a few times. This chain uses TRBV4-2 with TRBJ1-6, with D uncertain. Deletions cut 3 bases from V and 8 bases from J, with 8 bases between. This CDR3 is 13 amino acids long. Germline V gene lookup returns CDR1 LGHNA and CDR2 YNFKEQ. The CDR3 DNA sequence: TGTGCCAGCAGCCAGAGGGAGGATTCACCCCTCCACTTT. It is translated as CASSQREDSPLHF.

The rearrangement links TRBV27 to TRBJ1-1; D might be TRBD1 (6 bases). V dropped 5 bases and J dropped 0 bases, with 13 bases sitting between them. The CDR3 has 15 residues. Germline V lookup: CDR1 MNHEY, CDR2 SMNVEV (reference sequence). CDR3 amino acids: CASSRQVPMNTEAFF. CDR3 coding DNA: TGTGCCAGCAGTCGACAGGTGCCTATGAACACTGAAGCTTTCTTT.